This T cell receptor (beta chain) was identified during a study of T cell changes during pregnancy in multiple sclerosis. The table came from immunoSEQ multiplex PCR; TCRdb's copy has only in-frame clones and leaves some out. The sample holds tens of thousands of clones, 88% seen once. The length of the CDR3 is 13 residues. Germline CDR1 KGHSH, CDR2 LQKENI. Trimming pared 1 base from V and 2 bases from J, leaving 6 bases between. This clonotype originated in a female donor with multiple sclerosis, enrolled in a pregnancy study. The chain combines TRBV18 with TRBJ2-7, with D perhaps matching TRBD1 (6 bases). The sequencing here drew on CD4+ T cells from peripheral blood mononuclear cells, taken in the second trimester of pregnancy. The CDR3 coding sequence is TGTGCCAGCTCACCACGGACAGCCTACGAGCAGTACTTC. Translating gives CASSPRTAYEQYF.